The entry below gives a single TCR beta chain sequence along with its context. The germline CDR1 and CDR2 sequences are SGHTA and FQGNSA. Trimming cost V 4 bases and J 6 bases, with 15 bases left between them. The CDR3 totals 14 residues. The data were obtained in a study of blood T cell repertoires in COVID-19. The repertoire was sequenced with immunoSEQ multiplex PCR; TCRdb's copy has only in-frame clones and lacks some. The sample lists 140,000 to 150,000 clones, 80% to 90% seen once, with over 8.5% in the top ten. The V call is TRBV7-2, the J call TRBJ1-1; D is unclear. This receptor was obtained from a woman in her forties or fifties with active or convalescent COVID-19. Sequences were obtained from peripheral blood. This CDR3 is CASSYFAATAEAFF. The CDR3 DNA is TGTGCCAGCAGCTATTTTGCCGCTACAGCTGAAGCTTTCTTT.